The 9 T cell receptor beta chains in this list originate from one sample, sequenced in a study of radiotherapy plus CTLA-4 blockade in lung cancer. Assay: immunoSEQ multiplex PCR; the TCRdb copy retains only in-frame clones and omits some. The sample consists of tens of thousands of clones, roughly 80% of them appearing once. Sample: peripheral blood, taken from a patient treated with radiotherapy plus ipilimumab. Receptor source: a human donor with non-small cell lung cancer who had stable disease on radiotherapy plus ipilimumab.

This clone was detected only a few times. The V gene is TRBV29-1, the J gene TRBJ2-5; TRBD1 matches 11 bases. The V gene's germline CDR1 is SQVTM and CDR2 ANQGSEA. There are 12 residues in the CDR3. J gave up 7 bases and V 7 bases, and 5 bases lay outside the gene matches. CDR3 residues: CSGGQGEGTQYF. In nucleotides, the CDR3 is TGCAGCGGGGGACAGGGGGAGGGGACCCAGTACTTC.

Remarks on this clone: Other DNA sequences within the sample encode an identical CDR3. The chain couples TRBV18 to TRBJ1-1; D call uncertain. CDR1 is KGHSH and CDR2 is LQKENI in the germline V gene. This CDR3 is built from 16 residues. Trimming removed 3 bases at V and 1 base at J, with 15 bases between. Here the CDR3 DNA reads TGTGCCAGCTCACCTTTGGCCGGAAACTGGAACACTGAAGCTTTCTTT. It yields the protein CASSPLAGNWNTEAFF.

The V call is TRBV4-3, the J call TRBJ2-3; D not resolved. The CDR3 consists of 14 residues. The germline V gene has CDR1 LGHNA and CDR2 YSLEER. V lost 3 bases and J 1 base, leaving 8 bases between the germline ends. The DNA of the CDR3 is TGCGCCAGCAGCCAGGGCCACGGCACAGATACGCAGTATTTT. Translation gives CASSQGHGTDTQYF.

Written as DNA, the CDR3 is TGTGCCAGCAGCCGACAGGGTCTTGGAAACACCATATATTTT. Translating it yields CASSRQGLGNTIYF. This chain connects TRBV6-5 to TRBJ1-3; TRBD1 aligns across 7 bases. The length of the CDR3 is 14 residues. V shed 6 bases and J 3 bases; nucleotides not matched to a gene: 5. Germline V gene lookup returns CDR1 MNHEY and CDR2 SVGAGI.

This chain joins TRBV5-1 and TRBJ1-1, with TRBD1 matching over 7 bases. Germline V gene lookup returns CDR1 SGHRS and CDR2 YFSETQ. The CDR3 sequence is 13 residues long. Germline trimming cut 2 bases from V and 3 bases from J; bases unmatched to any gene: 1. As DNA, the CDR3 is TGCGCCAGCAGCTTCGACAGGGACACTGAAGCTTTCTTT. Its translation is CASSFDRDTEAFF.

V gene TRBV7-8 combines with J gene TRBJ2-7, with D possibly being TRBD2 (5 bases). The CDR3 spans 14 residues. V was pared by 2 bases and J by 3 bases, with 11 bases between. CDR1 is SGHVS and CDR2 is FQNEAQ in the germline V gene. CDR3 sequence (DNA): TGTGCCAGCAGCTTAAACGCGGGTCTCTACGAGCAGTACGTC. Amino acid sequence: CASSLNAGLYEQYV.

The V gene is TRBV5-4, the J gene TRBJ2-1, with TRBD2 matching over 13 bases. In germline, CDR1 is SGHNT, CDR2 YYREEE (reference sequence). The CDR3 covers 16 residues. The ends lost 2 bases at V and 7 bases at J; junction bases unmatched: 6. This chain's CDR3 is CASSLPGLAGSNEQFF. The CDR3 DNA sequence: TGTGCCAGCAGCTTACCGGGACTAGCGGGGTCAAATGAGCAGTTCTTC. Full variable domain (missing parts from reference TRBV5-4 and TRBJ2-1): ETGVTQSPTHLIKTRGQQVTLRCSSQSGHNTVSWYQQALGQGPQFIFQYYREEENGRGNFPPRFSGLQFPNYSSELNVNALELDDSALYLCASSLPGLAGSNEQFFGPGTRLTVL.

This clone was recorded a few times. The J gene is TRBJ2-7, the V gene TRBV6-5; TRBD1 agrees at 7 bases. The V gene's germline CDR1 is MNHEY and CDR2 SVGAGI. This CDR3 has 13 residues. The ends lost 6 bases at V and 0 bases at J; junction bases unmatched: 2. CDR3 bases: TGTGCCAGCAGACAGGGGAGCTCCTACGAGCAGTACGTC. It translates to CASRQGSSYEQYV.

V and J are TRBV19 and TRBJ1-1, with a tentative D call TRBD1 (5 bases). The V gene lost 4 bases and the J gene lost 4 bases, with 13 bases spanning the gap. The CDR3 is 14 residues long. CDR1 is LNHDA, CDR2 SQIVND, per germline (reference sequence). The CDR3 sequence: CASSTLAGSTEAFF. The CDR3, as DNA: TGTGCCAGTAGTACTCTTGCAGGGAGCACTGAAGCTTTCTTT.